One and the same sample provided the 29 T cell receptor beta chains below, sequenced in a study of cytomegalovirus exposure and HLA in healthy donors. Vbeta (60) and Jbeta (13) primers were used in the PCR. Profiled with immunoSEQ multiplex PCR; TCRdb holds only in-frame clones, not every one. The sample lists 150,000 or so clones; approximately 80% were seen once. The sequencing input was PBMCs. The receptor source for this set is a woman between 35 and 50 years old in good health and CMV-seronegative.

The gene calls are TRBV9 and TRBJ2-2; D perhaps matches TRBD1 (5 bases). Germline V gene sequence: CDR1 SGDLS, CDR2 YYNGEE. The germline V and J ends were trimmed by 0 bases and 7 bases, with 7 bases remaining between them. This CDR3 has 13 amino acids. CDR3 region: CASSVVGHGELFF. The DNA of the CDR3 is TGTGCCAGCAGCGTAGTAGGACACGGGGAGCTGTTTTTT.

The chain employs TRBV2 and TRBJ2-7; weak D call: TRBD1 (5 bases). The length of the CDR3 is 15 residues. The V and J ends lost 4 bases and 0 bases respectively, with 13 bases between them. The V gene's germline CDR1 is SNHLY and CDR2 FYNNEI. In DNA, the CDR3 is TGTGCCAGCAGTGTCAGGACACCCTTCTCCTACGAGCAGTACTTC. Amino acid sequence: CASSVRTPFSYEQYF.

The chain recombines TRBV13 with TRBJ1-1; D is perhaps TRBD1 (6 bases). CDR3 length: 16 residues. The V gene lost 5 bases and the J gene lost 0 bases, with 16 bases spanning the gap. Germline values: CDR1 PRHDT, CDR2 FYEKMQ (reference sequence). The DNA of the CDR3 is TGTGCCAGCAGCCGGCGGGGGCCTGGAGTGAACACTGAAGCTTTCTTT. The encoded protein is CASSRRGPGVNTEAFF.

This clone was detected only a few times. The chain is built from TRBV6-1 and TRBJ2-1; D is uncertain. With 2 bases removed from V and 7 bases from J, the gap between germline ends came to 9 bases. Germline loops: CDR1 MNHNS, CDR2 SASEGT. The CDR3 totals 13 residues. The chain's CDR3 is CASSESPANEQFF. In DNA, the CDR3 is TGTGCCAGCAGTGAAAGCCCCGCGAATGAGCAGTTCTTC.

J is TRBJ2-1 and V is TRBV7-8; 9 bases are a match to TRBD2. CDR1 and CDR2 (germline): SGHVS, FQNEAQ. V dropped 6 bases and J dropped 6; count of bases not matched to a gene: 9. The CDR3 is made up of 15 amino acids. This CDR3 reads CASSRGGAISNEQFF. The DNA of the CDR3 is TGTGCCAGCAGTCGCGGGGGGGCCATATCCAATGAGCAGTTCTTC.

The CDR3 region has the DNA TGTGCCAGCAGCTTAGGGGACAGACTCTACGAGCAGTACTTC. It encodes CASSLGDRLYEQYF. The chain links TRBV11-2 to TRBJ2-7, with 7 bases lining up with TRBD1. J lost 3 bases, V lost 1 base, and 3 bases had no gene match. The V gene's germline CDR1 is SGHAT and CDR2 FQNNGV. The CDR3 runs 14 residues.

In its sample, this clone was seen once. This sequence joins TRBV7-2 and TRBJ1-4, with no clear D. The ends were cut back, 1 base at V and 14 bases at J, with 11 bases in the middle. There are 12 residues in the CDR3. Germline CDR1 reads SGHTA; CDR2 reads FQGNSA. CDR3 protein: CASSLGSGTLFF. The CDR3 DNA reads TGTGCCAGCAGCTTAGGCTCAGGTACTCTGTTTTTT. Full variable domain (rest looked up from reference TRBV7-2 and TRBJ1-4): GAGVSQSPSNKVTEKGKDVELRCDPISGHTALYWYRQSLGQGLEFLIYFQGNSAPDKSGLPSDRFSAERTGGSVSTLTIQRTQQEDSAVYLCASSLGSGTLFFGSGTQLSVL.

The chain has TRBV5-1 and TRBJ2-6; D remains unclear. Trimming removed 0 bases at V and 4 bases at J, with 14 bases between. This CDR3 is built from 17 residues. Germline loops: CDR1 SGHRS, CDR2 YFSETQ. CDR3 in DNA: TGCGCCAGCAGCTTGGGACTGTTCACCACCGGGGCCAACGTCCTGACTTTC. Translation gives CASSLGLFTTGANVLTF.

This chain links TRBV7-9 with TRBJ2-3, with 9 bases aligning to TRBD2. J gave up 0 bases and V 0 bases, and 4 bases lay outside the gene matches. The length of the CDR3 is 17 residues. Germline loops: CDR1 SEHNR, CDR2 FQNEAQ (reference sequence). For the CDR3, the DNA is TGTGCCAGCAGCTTAGCTGCCAGCGGGGGGAGCACAGATACGCAGTATTTT. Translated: CASSLAASGGSTDTQYF.

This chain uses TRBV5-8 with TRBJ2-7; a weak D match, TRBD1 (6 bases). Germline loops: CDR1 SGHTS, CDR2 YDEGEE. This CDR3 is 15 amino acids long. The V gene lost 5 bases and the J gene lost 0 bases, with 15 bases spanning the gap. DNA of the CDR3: TGTGCCAGCAGACTACCGCAGGGGAGCTCCTACGAGCAGTACTTC. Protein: CASRLPQGSSYEQYF.

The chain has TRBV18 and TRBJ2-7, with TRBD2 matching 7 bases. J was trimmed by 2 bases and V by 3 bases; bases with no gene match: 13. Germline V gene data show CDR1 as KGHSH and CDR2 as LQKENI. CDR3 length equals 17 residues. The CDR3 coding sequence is TGTGCCAGCTCACCCTCCGCTAGCAGCGGGGAAACCTACGAGCAGTACTTC. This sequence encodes CASSPSASSGETYEQYF.

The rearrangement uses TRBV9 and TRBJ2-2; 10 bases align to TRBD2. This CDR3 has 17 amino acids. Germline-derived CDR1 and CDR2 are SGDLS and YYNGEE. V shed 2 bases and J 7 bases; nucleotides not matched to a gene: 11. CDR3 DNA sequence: TGTGCCAGCAGCGTCTTGAGCGGGGGGGCTTTAGGCGGGGAGCTGTTTTTT. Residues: CASSVLSGGALGGELFF.

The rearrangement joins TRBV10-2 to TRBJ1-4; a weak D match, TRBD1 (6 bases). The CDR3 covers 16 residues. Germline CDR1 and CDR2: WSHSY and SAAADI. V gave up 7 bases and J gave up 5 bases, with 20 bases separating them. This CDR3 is CASTMRGGGQNEKLFF. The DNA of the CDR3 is TGCGCCAGCACCATGCGGGGGGGCGGGCAGAATGAAAAACTGTTTTTT.

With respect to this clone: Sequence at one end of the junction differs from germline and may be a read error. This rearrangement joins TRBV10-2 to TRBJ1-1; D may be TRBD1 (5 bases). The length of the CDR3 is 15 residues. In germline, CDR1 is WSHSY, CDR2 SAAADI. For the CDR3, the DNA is TGCGCCAGCAGTGTTACGGGGGGATCGAACGCTGAAGCTTTCTTT. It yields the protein CASSVTGGSNAEAFF.

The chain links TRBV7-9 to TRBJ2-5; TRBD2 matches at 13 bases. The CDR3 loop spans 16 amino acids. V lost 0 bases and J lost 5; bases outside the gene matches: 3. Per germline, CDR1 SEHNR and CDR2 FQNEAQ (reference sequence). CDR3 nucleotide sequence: TGTGCCAGCAGCTTAGCAGGACTAGCGGGAGCGGAGACCCAGTACTTC. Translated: CASSLAGLAGAETQYF.

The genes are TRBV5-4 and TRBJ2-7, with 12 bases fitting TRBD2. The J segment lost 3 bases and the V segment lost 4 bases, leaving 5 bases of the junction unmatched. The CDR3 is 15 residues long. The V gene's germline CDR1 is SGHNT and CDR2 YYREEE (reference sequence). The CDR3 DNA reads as TGTGCCAGCAGCAGAACGGGACTAGCGGGCTACGAGCAGTACTTC. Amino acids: CASSRTGLAGYEQYF.

CDR3 protein: CASNRDSGNTIYF. The CDR3 bases are TGTGCCAGCAACAGGGACTCTGGAAACACCATATATTTT. This chain links TRBV2 with TRBJ1-3; the D gene is possibly TRBD1 (6 bases). This CDR3 is 13 amino acids long. The ends were cut back, 7 bases at V and 0 bases at J, with 7 bases in the middle. Germline lookup yields CDR1 SNHLY and CDR2 FYNNEI.

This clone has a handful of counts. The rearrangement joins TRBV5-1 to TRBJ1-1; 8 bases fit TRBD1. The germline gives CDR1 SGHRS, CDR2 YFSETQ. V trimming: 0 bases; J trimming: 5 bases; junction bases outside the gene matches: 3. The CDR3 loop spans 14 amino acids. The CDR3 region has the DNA TGCGCCAGCAGCTTGGCCAGGGGGCGGACTGAAGCTTTCTTT. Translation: CASSLARGRTEAFF.

In DNA form, the CDR3 reads TGTGCCAGCAGCCGCCAGGGGGGTGAGACCCAGTACTTC. This codes for CASSRQGGETQYF. V usage is TRBV7-8 and J usage is TRBJ2-5; perhaps TRBD1 as D (7 bases). Trimming stripped 5 bases from V and 5 bases from J, with 12 bases between. CDR3 length: 13 amino acids. In germline, CDR1 is SGHVS, CDR2 FQNEAQ.

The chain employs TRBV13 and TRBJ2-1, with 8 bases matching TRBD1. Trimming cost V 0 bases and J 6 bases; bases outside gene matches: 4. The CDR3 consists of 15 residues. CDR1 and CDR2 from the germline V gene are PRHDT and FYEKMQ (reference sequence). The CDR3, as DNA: TGTGCCAGCAGCTTAGGGCAGGGGGCATTCAATGAGCAGTTCTTC. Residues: CASSLGQGAFNEQFF.

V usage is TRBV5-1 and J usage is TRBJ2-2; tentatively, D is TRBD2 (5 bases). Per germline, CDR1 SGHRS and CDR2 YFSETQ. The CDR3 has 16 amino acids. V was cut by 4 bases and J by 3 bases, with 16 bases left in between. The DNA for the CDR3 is TGCGCCAGCAGCGGGAAGGACTCCGGAGACACCGGGGAGCTGTTTTTT. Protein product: CASSGKDSGDTGELFF.

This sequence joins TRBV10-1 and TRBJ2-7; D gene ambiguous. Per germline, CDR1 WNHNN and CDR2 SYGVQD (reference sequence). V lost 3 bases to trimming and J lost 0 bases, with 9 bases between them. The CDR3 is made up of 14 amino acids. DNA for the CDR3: TGCGCCAGCAGTGATCCCACAGACTCCTACGAGCAGTACTTC. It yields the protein CASSDPTDSYEQYF.

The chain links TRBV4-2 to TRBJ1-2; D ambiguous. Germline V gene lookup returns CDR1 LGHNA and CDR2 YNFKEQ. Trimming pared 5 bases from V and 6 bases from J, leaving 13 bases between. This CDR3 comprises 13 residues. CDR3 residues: CASSARREDGYTF. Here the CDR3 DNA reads TGTGCCAGCAGCGCCCGAAGGGAGGATGGCTACACCTTC.

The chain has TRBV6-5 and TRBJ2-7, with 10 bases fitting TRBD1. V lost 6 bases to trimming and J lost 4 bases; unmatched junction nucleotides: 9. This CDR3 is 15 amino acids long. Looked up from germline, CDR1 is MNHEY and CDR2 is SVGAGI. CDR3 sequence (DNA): TGTGCCAGCAGCCCGGGACAGGGGATTGGGTACGAGCAGTACTTC. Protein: CASSPGQGIGYEQYF.

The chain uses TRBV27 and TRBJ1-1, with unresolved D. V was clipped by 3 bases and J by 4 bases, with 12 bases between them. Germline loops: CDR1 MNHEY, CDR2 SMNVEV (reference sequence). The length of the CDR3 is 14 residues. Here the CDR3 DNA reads TGTGCCAGCAGTTTTTCAGGTTTCGTCACTGAAGCTTTCTTT. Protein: CASSFSGFVTEAFF.

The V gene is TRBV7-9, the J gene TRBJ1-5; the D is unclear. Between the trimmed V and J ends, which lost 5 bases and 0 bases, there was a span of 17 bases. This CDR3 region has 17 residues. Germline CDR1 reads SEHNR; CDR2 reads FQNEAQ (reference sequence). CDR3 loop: CASSPLRELPSNQPQHF. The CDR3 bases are TGTGCCAGCAGCCCCCTGAGGGAGTTACCTAGCAATCAGCCCCAGCATTTT.

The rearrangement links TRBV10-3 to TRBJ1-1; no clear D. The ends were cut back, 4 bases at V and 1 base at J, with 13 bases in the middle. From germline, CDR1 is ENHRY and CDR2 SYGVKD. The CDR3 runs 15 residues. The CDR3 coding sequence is TGTGCCATCAGTGCCGGGAATGCACGGAACACTGAAGCTTTCTTT. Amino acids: CAISAGNARNTEAFF.

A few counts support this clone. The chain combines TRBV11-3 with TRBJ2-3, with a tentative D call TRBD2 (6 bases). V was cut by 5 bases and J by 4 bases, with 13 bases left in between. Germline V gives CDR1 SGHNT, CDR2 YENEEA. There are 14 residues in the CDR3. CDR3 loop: CASSPKTGADTQYF. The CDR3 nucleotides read TGTGCCAGCAGCCCCAAGACGGGGGCAGATACGCAGTATTTT.

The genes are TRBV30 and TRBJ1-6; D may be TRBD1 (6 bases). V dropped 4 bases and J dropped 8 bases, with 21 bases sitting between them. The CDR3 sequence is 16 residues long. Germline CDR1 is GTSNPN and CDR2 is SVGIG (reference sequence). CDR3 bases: TGTGCCTGGATACAGGGAACCACACCGCGGGATTCACCCCTCCACTTT. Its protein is CAWIQGTTPRDSPLHF. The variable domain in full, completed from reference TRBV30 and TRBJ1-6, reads SQTIHQWPATLVQPVGSPLSLECTVEGTSNPNLYWYRQAAGRGLQLLFYSVGIGQISSEVPQNLSASRPQDRQFILSSKKLLLSDSGFYLCAWIQGTTPRDSPLHFGNGTRLTVT.